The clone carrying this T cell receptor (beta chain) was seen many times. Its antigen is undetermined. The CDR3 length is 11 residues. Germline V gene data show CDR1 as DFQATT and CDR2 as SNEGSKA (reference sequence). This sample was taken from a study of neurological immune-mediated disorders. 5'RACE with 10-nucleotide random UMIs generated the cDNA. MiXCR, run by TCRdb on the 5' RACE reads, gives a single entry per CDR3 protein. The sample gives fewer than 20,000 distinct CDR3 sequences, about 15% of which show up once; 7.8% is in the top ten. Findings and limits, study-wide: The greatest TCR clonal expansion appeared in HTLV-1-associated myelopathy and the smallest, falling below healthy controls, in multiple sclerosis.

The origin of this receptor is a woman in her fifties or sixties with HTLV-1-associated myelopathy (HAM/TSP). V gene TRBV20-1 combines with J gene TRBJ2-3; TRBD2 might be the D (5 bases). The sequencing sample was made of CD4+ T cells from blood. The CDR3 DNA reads TGCAGCCTCGGGGTCACAGATACGCAGTATTTT. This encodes CSLGVTDTQYF.